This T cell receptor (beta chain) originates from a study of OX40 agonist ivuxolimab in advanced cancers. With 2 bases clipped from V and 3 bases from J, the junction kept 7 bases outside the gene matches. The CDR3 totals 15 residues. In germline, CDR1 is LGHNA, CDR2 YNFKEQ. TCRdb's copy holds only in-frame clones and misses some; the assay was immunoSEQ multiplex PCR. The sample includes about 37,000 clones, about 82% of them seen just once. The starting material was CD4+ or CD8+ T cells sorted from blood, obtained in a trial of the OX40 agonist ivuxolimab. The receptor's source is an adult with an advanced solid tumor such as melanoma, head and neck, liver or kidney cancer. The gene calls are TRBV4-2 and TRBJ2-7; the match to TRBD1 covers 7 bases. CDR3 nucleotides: TGTGCCAGCAGCCAAAAAATCGGGACAGACTACGAGCAGTACTTC. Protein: CASSQKIGTDYEQYF.